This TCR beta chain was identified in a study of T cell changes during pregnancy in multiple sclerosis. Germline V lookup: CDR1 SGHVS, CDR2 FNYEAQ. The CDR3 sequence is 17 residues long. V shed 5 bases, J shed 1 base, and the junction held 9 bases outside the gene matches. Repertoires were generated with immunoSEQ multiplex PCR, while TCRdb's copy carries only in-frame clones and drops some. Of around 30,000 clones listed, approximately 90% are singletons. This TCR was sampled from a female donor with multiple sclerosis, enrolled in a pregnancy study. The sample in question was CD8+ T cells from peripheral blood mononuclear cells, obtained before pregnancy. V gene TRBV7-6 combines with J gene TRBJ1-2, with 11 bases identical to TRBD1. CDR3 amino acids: CASSLGQGGLFNYGYTF. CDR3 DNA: TGTGCCAGCAGCCTGGGACAGGGGGGTTTATTTAACTATGGCTACACCTTC.